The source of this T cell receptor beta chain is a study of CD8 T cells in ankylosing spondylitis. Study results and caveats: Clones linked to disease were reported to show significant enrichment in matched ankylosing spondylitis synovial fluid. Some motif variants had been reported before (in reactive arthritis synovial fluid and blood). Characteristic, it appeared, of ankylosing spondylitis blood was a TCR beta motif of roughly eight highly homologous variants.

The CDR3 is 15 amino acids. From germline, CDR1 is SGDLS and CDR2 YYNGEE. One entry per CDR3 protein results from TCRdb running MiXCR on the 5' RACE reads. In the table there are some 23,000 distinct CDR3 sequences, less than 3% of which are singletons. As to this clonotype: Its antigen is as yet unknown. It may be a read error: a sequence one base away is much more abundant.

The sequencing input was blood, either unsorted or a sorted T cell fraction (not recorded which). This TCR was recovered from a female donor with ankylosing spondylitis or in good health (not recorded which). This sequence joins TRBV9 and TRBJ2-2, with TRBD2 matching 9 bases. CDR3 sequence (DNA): TGTGCCAGCAGCACACTTAGCGGGAGTCAAGGGGAGATGTTTTTT. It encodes CASSTLSGSQGEMFF.